This entry is about one T cell receptor beta chain. Its antigen is currently unknown. V was pared by 4 bases and J by 0 bases, with 6 bases of the junction left unmatched. The CDR3 sequence is 15 residues long. Germline V CDR1 and CDR2: SGHRS, YFSETQ. These data are taken from a study of long-term antiretroviral therapy in people with HIV. Study-level results: The study collected no data on ART adherence, viral resistance or therapy changes.

They ran version v3.0 of the immunoSEQ assay at survey level. Here immunoSEQ multiplex PCR was the method, and the copy in TCRdb shows in-frame clones only, minus some. The data hold fewer than 20,000 clones, with about 80% observed a single time. This receptor was obtained from a man aged 50-59 years with HIV. V usage is TRBV5-1 and J usage is TRBJ2-5; 7 bases align to TRBD2. The source was unsorted PBMCs, collected 0.3 years before starting antiretroviral therapy. The DNA of the CDR3 is TGCGCCAGCAGCCCTAGGGGAGGGGACCAAGAGACCCAGTACTTC. Its protein product is CASSPRGGDQETQYF.